A single sample is the source of the 27 T cell receptor beta chains below, sequenced in a study of blood T cells in healthy people across ages (dated by TCRdb to between 2014 and 2017). The library was made by 5' RACE. Data came from an Illumina HiSeq 2500. A second roughly 6 to 12 cycle PCR used a sample-barcoded 5' primer and a J-beta primer mix. The public reads were reanalyzed by TCRdb: fastp trimming at Q25, MiXCR alignment, in-frame beta chains only. Rows are unified per CDR3 protein, each entry keeping the most common DNA and genes. The sample table records 750,000 or so distinct CDR3 sequences; 25% of these occur just once. 9.4% of the sample lies in the top ten. The data also belong to a second study, concerning T cells of mothers and their children.

The sample consisted of blood. The receptors originated from a boy aged 10-17 years in good health.

CDR3 region: CSVGDRGGSYEQYF. CDR3 DNA sequence: TGCAGCGTTGGGGACAGGGGAGGTTCCTACGAGCAGTACTTC. The chain carries TRBV29-1 and TRBJ2-7, with TRBD1 matching over 10 bases. CDR1 SQVTM and CDR2 ANQGSEA come from the germline V gene. The CDR3 sequence is 14 residues long. V shed 4 bases and J 1 base; nucleotides not matched to a gene: 4.

This clonotype was picked up a small number of times. The chain's CDR3 is CASSLLGVSRTDTQYF. In nucleotides, the CDR3 is TGTGCCAGCAGCCTCCTAGGGGTTTCGAGAACAGATACGCAGTATTTT. This chain links TRBV7-9 with TRBJ2-3; a weak D match, TRBD1 (5 bases). Between the trimmed V and J ends, which lost 5 bases and 3 bases, there was a span of 18 bases. This CDR3 comprises 16 residues. Germline CDR1 is SEHNR and CDR2 is FQNEAQ (reference sequence).

The V gene is TRBV3-1, the J gene TRBJ2-3; D might be TRBD2 (5 bases). CDR1 LGHDT and CDR2 YNNKEL come from the germline V gene (reference sequence). The CDR3 spans 15 residues. V was pared by 3 bases and J by 2 bases, with 12 bases between. The CDR3 sequence: CASSHGGLYTDTQYF. DNA of the CDR3: TGTGCCAGCAGCCATGGCGGGCTTTACACAGATACGCAGTATTTT.

V usage is TRBV6-2 or TRBV6-3 and J usage is TRBJ2-5; D tentatively fits TRBD1 or TRBD2 (5 bases each). The CDR3 is 14 amino acids. The germline V gene has CDR1 MNHEY and CDR2 SVGEGT. The V and J ends lost 2 bases and 1 base respectively, with 8 bases between them. The CDR3 DNA reads as TGTGCCAGCAGTTACGTGGGGGTCCAAGAGACCCAGTACTTC. This codes for CASSYVGVQETQYF.

The genes are TRBV7-2 and TRBJ2-1, with D perhaps given as TRBD1 or TRBD2 (5 bases each). This CDR3 contains 14 residues. Germline CDR1 is SGHTA and CDR2 is FQGNSA. Trimming left V 3 bases short and J 10 bases short, with 16 bases between. The chain's CDR3 is CASSFISRGEEQFF. The CDR3 DNA reads TGTGCCAGCAGCTTCATATCGAGGGGCGAGGAGCAGTTCTTC.

This clonotype was seen a few times. The chain recombines TRBV20-1 with TRBJ2-2; TRBD2 is a possible D gene (5 bases). V was clipped by 3 bases and J by 1 base, with 9 bases between them. Germline V gene data show CDR1 as DFQATT and CDR2 as SNEGSKA (reference sequence). There are 14 residues in the CDR3. The CDR3 bases are TGCAGTGCTAGGAGACTATTGAACACCGGGGAGCTGTTTTTT. Encoded protein: CSARRLLNTGELFF.

This clonotype was seen ten or more times. V gene TRBV5-1 combines with J gene TRBJ1-4; maybe TRBD1 (6 bases). CDR3 length: 17 residues. V was shortened by 0 bases and J by 8 bases, with 20 bases between the two germline ends. Germline assignment: CDR1 SGHRS and CDR2 YFSETQ. The CDR3 here is CASSLDGRGQTGEKLFF. The CDR3 nucleotides are TGCGCCAGCAGCTTGGACGGCAGGGGCCAGACCGGGGAAAAACTGTTTTTT.

The chain has TRBV5-1 and TRBJ2-3, with TRBD2 identical over 15 bases. The CDR3 covers 18 residues. V shed 2 bases, J shed 4 bases, and the junction held 8 bases outside the gene matches. The V gene's germline CDR1 is SGHRS and CDR2 YFSETQ. CDR3 sequence: CASSFGLAGGLVADTQYF. The CDR3 DNA reads as TGCGCCAGCAGCTTCGGACTAGCGGGGGGGCTAGTCGCAGATACGCAGTATTTT.

The table lists this clonotype with a few counts. CDR3 protein: CASSPTPLQGHNEQFF. CDR3 coding DNA: TGTGCCAGCAGCCCGACACCCTTACAGGGGCACAATGAGCAGTTCTTC. V usage is TRBV27 and J usage is TRBJ2-1; 7 nucleotides agree with TRBD1. Germline-derived CDR1 and CDR2 are MNHEY and SMNVEV (reference sequence). The CDR3 runs 16 residues. J lost 5 bases, V lost 6 bases, and 13 bases had no gene match.

This clonotype has only a few counts. The gene calls are TRBV12-3 or TRBV12-4 and TRBJ1-1; tentatively, D is TRBD1 (5 bases). The CDR3 covers 15 residues. V lost 4 bases and J lost 0, with 12 bases in between. For the CDR3, the DNA is TGTGCCAGCAGTTCCCTCTGGGGCTTGAACACTGAAGCTTTCTTT. This encodes CASSSLWGLNTEAFF.

This chain connects TRBV7-3 to TRBJ2-7; TRBD2 matches 7 bases. The DNA end lines up better with TRBJ2-1; the J call may be wrong. Per germline, CDR1 SGHTA and CDR2 FQGTGA. This CDR3 is 15 amino acids long. CDR3 sequence (DNA): TGTGCCAGCAGCCTAGCTAGCGGCGACCGTAATGAGCAGTTCTTC. It encodes CASSLASGDRNEQFF.

V gene TRBV15 combines with J gene TRBJ2-4; 9 positions match TRBD1. Germline V lookup: CDR1 LNHNV, CDR2 YYDKDF (reference sequence). Germline trimming cut 8 bases from V and 4 bases from J; bases unmatched to any gene: 0. The CDR3 consists of 12 residues. The CDR3 here is CATGQGKNIQYF. The CDR3 DNA is TGTGCCACCGGACAGGGGAAAAACATTCAGTACTTC.

The V and J genes are TRBV4-2 and TRBJ2-2, with D perhaps TRBD1 or TRBD2 (6 bases each). Germline V CDR1 and CDR2: LGHNA, YNFKEQ. This CDR3 spans 17 amino acids. V was pared by 1 base and J by 4 bases, with 16 bases between. The CDR3 loop is CASSQGGTGAVTGELFF. The CDR3 coding sequence is TGTGCCAGCAGCCAAGGGGGGACGGGGGCGGTCACCGGGGAGCTGTTTTTT.

The J gene is TRBJ2-7, the V gene TRBV10-3; D may match TRBD1 or TRBD2 (5 bases each). The DNA end is more similar to TRBJ2-5, so the J call may be wrong. This CDR3 has 16 amino acids. The germline CDR1 and CDR2 sequences are ENHRY and SYGVKD. The CDR3 DNA follows: TGTGCCATCAGTGAGGCCCCGCCGGGGCTCCAAGAGACCCAGTACTTC. It is translated as CAISEAPPGLQETQYF.

The V and J genes are TRBV10-3 and TRBJ1-2, with D perhaps TRBD1 (5 bases). Between the trimmed V and J ends, which lost 5 bases and 4 bases, there was a span of 20 bases. The germline V gene encodes CDR1 ENHRY and CDR2 SYGVKD. This CDR3 contains 16 residues. CDR3 residues: CAISYTGGTGGYGYTF. In DNA, the CDR3 is TGTGCCATCAGTTATACGGGAGGGACGGGCGGCTATGGCTACACCTTC.

Only a few counts were recorded for this clonotype. The chain recombines TRBV11-2 with TRBJ2-4; tentatively, D is TRBD1 (5 bases). Per germline, CDR1 SGHAT and CDR2 FQNNGV. The CDR3 has 13 residues. V dropped 1 base and J dropped 13 bases, with 14 bases sitting between them. In DNA, the CDR3 is TGTGCCAGCAGCTTAGTAGGGGAAGCCATCCAGTACTTC. Translating gives CASSLVGEAIQYF.

V gene TRBV4-1 combines with J gene TRBJ2-3, with 9 bases that match TRBD2. Germline CDR1 is MGHRA and CDR2 is YSYEKL. This CDR3 has 14 amino acids. V dropped 5 bases and J dropped 1; count of bases not matched to a gene: 1. CDR3 loop: CASSEREGTDTQYF. In DNA form, the CDR3 reads TGCGCCAGCAGCGAGCGGGAGGGCACAGATACGCAGTATTTT.

The chain employs TRBV7-3 and TRBJ2-1, with 15 bases identical to TRBD2. The ends lost 2 bases at V and 4 bases at J; junction bases unmatched: 6. The CDR3 is 18 amino acids. The germline CDR1 and CDR2 sequences are SGHTA and FQGTGA. The CDR3 reads CASSLGLAGGLGYNEQFF. The CDR3 nucleotides are TGTGCCAGCAGCTTAGGACTAGCGGGAGGGTTAGGATACAATGAGCAGTTCTTC. Based on the CDR3 plus reference TRBV7-3 and TRBJ2-1, the full variable domain is GAGVSQTPSNKVTEKGKYVELRCDPISGHTALYWYRQSLGQGPEFLIYFQGTGAADDSGLPNDRFFAVRPEGSVSTLKIQRTERGDSAVYLCASSLGLAGGLGYNEQFFGPGTRLTVL.

The rearrangement joins TRBV4-1 to TRBJ1-4; no firm D call. Germline V gene sequence: CDR1 MGHRA, CDR2 YSYEKL. With 3 bases removed from V and 8 bases from J, the gap between germline ends came to 22 bases. This CDR3 spans 17 amino acids. The CDR3 region is CASSQSLLKVPKEKLFF. The CDR3, as DNA: TGCGCCAGCAGCCAGTCCCTACTCAAAGTCCCAAAGGAAAAACTGTTTTTT.

This clonotype appeared a few times. The chain carries TRBV4-2 and TRBJ2-5; no clear D gene. Germline V lookup: CDR1 LGHNA, CDR2 YNFKEQ. This CDR3 region has 15 residues. V lost 0 bases, J lost 0 bases, and 8 bases lay in between. CDR3 nucleotide sequence: TGTGCCAGCAGCCAAGAATTGCGAAACCAAGAGACCCAGTACTTC. Amino acid sequence: CASSQELRNQETQYF.

This clonotype showed up just a few times. This chain uses TRBV7-9 with TRBJ2-2; D is uncertain. The ends were cut back, 2 bases at V and 0 bases at J, with 13 bases in the middle. Germline V lookup: CDR1 SEHNR, CDR2 FQNEAQ (reference sequence). This CDR3 contains 17 residues. The CDR3 DNA follows: TGTGCCAGCAGCTTATTTTATCCCTTGCCGAACACCGGGGAGCTGTTTTTT. Its protein is CASSLFYPLPNTGELFF.

The gene calls are TRBV27 and TRBJ1-4, with no clear D. The CDR3 totals 13 residues. Trimming cost V 5 bases and J 7 bases, with 11 bases left between them. Germline V gives CDR1 MNHEY, CDR2 SMNVEV (reference sequence). CDR3 sequence: CASSPSSAEKLFF. The DNA of the CDR3 is TGTGCCAGCAGTCCCAGCAGCGCTGAAAAACTGTTTTTT.

In DNA, the CDR3 is TGCGCCAGCCGCGGACAGGGGCCCAACACCGGGGAGCTGTTTTTT. Encoded protein: CASRGQGPNTGELFF. This sequence joins TRBV5-1 and TRBJ2-2; TRBD1 matches at 9 bases. The length of the CDR3 is 15 residues. CDR1 SGHRS and CDR2 YFSETQ come from the germline V gene. Trimming cost V 7 bases and J 2 bases; bases outside gene matches: 6.

There are a few counts of this clonotype. This chain links TRBV7-9 with TRBJ1-4; maybe TRBD1 (5 bases). Germline V lookup: CDR1 SEHNR, CDR2 FQNEAQ (reference sequence). CDR3 length: 15 amino acids. Between the trimmed V and J ends, which lost 5 bases and 5 bases, there was a span of 15 bases. The CDR3 protein is CASSPASGRNEKLFF. The CDR3 coding sequence is TGTGCCAGCAGCCCTGCGTCGGGGCGGAATGAAAAACTGTTTTTT.

This chain joins TRBV7-6 and TRBJ1-1; D not certain. The V and J ends lost 4 bases and 6 bases respectively, with 12 bases between them. The CDR3 has 13 residues. From germline, CDR1 is SGHVS and CDR2 FNYEAQ. The CDR3 loop is CASSSVVSPEAFF. The CDR3 bases are TGTGCCAGCAGCTCAGTCGTTAGTCCTGAAGCTTTCTTT.

The J gene is TRBJ2-2, the V gene TRBV10-3; TRBD2 agrees at 12 bases. CDR1 is ENHRY, CDR2 SYGVKD, per germline. Trimming removed 3 bases from V and 0 bases from J; junction bases left unmatched: 5. The CDR3 sequence is 18 residues long. The CDR3 DNA sequence: TGTGCCATCAGTGACCCGACTAGCGGGGGAACGAACACCGGGGAGCTGTTTTTT. This translates into CAISDPTSGGTNTGELFF.

J is TRBJ1-5 and V is TRBV3-1, with a weak D call TRBD1 (6 bases). The germline V gene has CDR1 LGHDT and CDR2 YNNKEL (reference sequence). V lost 5 bases to trimming and J lost 7 bases, with 15 bases between them. The CDR3 is 14 amino acids. Here the CDR3 reads CASSEQGGDQPQHF. For the CDR3, the DNA is TGTGCCAGCAGCGAACAGGGAGGGGACCAGCCCCAGCATTTT. The entire variable domain, with the rest obtained from reference TRBV3-1 and TRBJ1-5, is as follows: DTAVSQTPKYLVTQMGNDKSIKCEQNLGHDTMYWYKQDSKKFLKIMFSYNNKELIINETVPNRFSPKSPDKAHLNLHINSLELGDSAVYFCASSEQGGDQPQHFGDGTRLSIL.